The 24 T cell receptor beta chains listed next were all sequenced from one sample in a study of PD-L1 blockade in urothelial cancer. TCRdb's table, derived via immunoSEQ multiplex PCR, lists solely in-frame clones and lacks some. The repertoire includes some 77,000 clones, 87% of them detected once, and roughly 5.2% sits in the top ten. Sequencing was performed on PBMCs, taken around atezolizumab (anti-PD-L1) treatment. The receptors come from a woman in her 70s with urothelial cancer.

This chain uses TRBV21-1 with TRBJ2-7; the table's D call, TRBD2, was not checked against the DNA. TRBV21-1 represents a pseudogene. The CDR3 extends over 14 amino acids. The CDR3 sequence is CASSNGELDYEQYF. The CDR3, as DNA: TGTGCCAGCAGCAACGGAGAACTCGACTACGAGCAGTACTTC.

The chain has TRBV19 and TRBJ1-4, with D maybe TRBD1 (5 bases). Germline V lookup: CDR1 LNHDA, CDR2 SQIVND (reference sequence). The CDR3 has 15 amino acids. V was clipped by 3 bases and J by 7 bases, with 15 bases between them. The CDR3 region has the DNA TGTGCCAGTAGTATCGCCCTGGGGCTACCTGAAAAACTGTTTTTT. As protein: CASSIALGLPEKLFF.

The chain links TRBV2 to TRBJ2-7; a possible D gene is TRBD1 (5 bases). CDR3 length equals 12 residues. V gave up 8 bases and J gave up 0 bases, with 8 bases separating them. Germline V gives CDR1 SNHLY, CDR2 FYNNEI. The CDR3 is CASGAGSYEQYF. The CDR3 DNA is TGTGCCAGCGGGGCTGGCTCCTACGAGCAGTACTTC. Supplemented by reference TRBV2 and TRBJ2-7, the full variable domain reads EPEVTQTPSHQVTQMGQEVILRCVPISNHLYFYWYRQILGQKVEFLVSFYNNEISEKSEIFDDQFSVERPDGSNFTLKIRSTKLEDSAMYFCASGAGSYEQYFGPGTRLTVT.

The DNA of the CDR3 is TGCGCCAGCAGTGACTACCCCCGGGACAGGGGTGTCTACGAGCAGTACTTC. This codes for CASSDYPRDRGVYEQYF. The chain recombines TRBV10-2 with TRBJ2-7, with 10 bases identical to TRBD1. Losses at the gene ends were 3 bases for V and 3 bases for J; bases not matched to a gene: 11. The V gene's germline CDR1 is WSHSY and CDR2 SAAADI. This CDR3 contains 17 residues.

The chain has TRBV6-1 and TRBJ1-6, with D perhaps matching TRBD1 (6 bases). V was cut by 7 bases and J by 7 bases, with 14 bases left in between. The CDR3 spans 14 residues. Germline CDR1 and CDR2: MNHNS and SASEGT. The CDR3 spells CASIRGTQNSPLHF. In DNA, the CDR3 is TGTGCCAGCATAAGGGGGACACAGAATTCACCCCTCCACTTT.

The rearrangement joins TRBV5-1 to TRBJ2-7, with TRBD2 matching 9 bases. The CDR3 covers 16 residues. Trimming at V came to 0 bases and at J to 4 bases, leaving 8 bases not matched to a gene. The germline gives CDR1 SGHRS, CDR2 YFSETQ. CDR3 residues: CASSLEPSGTIYEQYF. The CDR3 DNA reads as TGCGCCAGCAGCTTGGAGCCTAGCGGGACTATTTACGAGCAGTACTTC.

The rearrangement links TRBV30 to TRBJ1-6; D unresolved. From germline, CDR1 is GTSNPN and CDR2 SVGIG (reference sequence). The length of the CDR3 is 16 residues. Trimming took 4 bases from V and 0 from J, leaving 13 bases between them. The chain's CDR3 is CAWTWQVSSYNSPLHF. For the CDR3, the DNA is TGTGCCTGGACGTGGCAGGTTAGCTCCTATAATTCACCCCTCCACTTT.

The chain recombines TRBV7-9 with TRBJ2-7; 9 nucleotides line up with TRBD1. The CDR3 spans 15 residues. With 3 bases clipped from V and 5 bases from J, the junction kept 8 bases outside the gene matches. The germline V gene encodes CDR1 SEHNR and CDR2 FQNEAQ (reference sequence). CDR3 amino acids: CASSFPTGGEDEQYF. The CDR3 nucleotides are TGTGCCAGCAGCTTCCCTACAGGGGGCGAGGACGAGCAGTACTTC.

The chain employs TRBV5-1 and TRBJ2-3; TRBD1 matches 7 bases. CDR1 is SGHRS and CDR2 is YFSETQ in the germline V gene. V was clipped by 5 bases and J by 6 bases; unmatched bases: 6. This CDR3 region has 13 residues. CDR3 region: CASRPGQADTQYF. The CDR3 region has the DNA TGCGCCAGCAGACCCGGACAGGCGGATACGCAGTATTTT.

The chain joins TRBV29-1 to TRBJ2-1; 11 nucleotides align to TRBD2. The germline gives CDR1 SQVTM, CDR2 ANQGSEA. The CDR3 loop spans 16 amino acids. J gave up 7 bases and V 5 bases, and 13 bases lay outside the gene matches. CDR3: CSVLPFTSGSQNEQFF. CDR3 nucleotide sequence: TGCAGCGTTCTCCCCTTCACTAGCGGGAGTCAGAATGAGCAGTTCTTC.

The chain links TRBV15 to TRBJ1-2, with 7 bases fitting TRBD1. Trimming cost V 5 bases and J 8 bases; bases outside gene matches: 11. The CDR3 has 14 amino acids. Germline-derived CDR1 and CDR2 are LNHNV and YYDKDF (reference sequence). The CDR3 DNA reads as TGTGCCACCAGCGTCCGACAGGGTCTTAGGGGCTACACCTTC. Its protein is CATSVRQGLRGYTF.

This clone showed up just once. The chain has TRBV30 and TRBJ1-5; no firm D call. V shed 0 bases and J shed 6 bases, with 12 bases lying between them. Germline-derived CDR1 and CDR2 are GTSNPN and SVGIG (reference sequence). The CDR3 totals 14 residues. The CDR3 DNA follows: TGTGCCTGGAGTGTGGAGGACCTCAGTCAGCCCCAGCATTTT. This translates into CAWSVEDLSQPQHF.

The genes are TRBV6-5 and TRBJ2-1; 7 bases are shared with TRBD1. Trimming at V came to 6 bases and at J to 5 bases, leaving 10 bases not matched to a gene. The CDR3 has 15 amino acids. CDR1 is MNHEY, CDR2 SVGAGI, per germline. The CDR3 bases are TGTGCCAGCAGCCTGACAGGGAACCGGGACAATGAGCAGTTCTTC. Its protein is CASSLTGNRDNEQFF.

This chain links TRBV10-3 with TRBJ1-1, with D possibly TRBD1 on 5 matching bases. Trimming cost V 0 bases and J 5 bases, with 7 bases left between them. The CDR3 has 13 residues. Germline V gene sequence: CDR1 ENHRY, CDR2 SYGVKD. The CDR3 loop is CAISESGGTEAFF. The DNA for the CDR3 is TGTGCCATCAGTGAGTCGGGGGGGACTGAAGCTTTCTTT.

This clone was counted a single time. V and J are TRBV4-2 and TRBJ2-3; 8 nucleotides align to TRBD1. With V trimmed by 4 bases and J by 1 base, 7 bases remained unmatched. The CDR3 loop spans 16 amino acids. Per germline, CDR1 LGHNA and CDR2 YNFKEQ. CDR3 region: CASSLQPGQGTDTQYF. CDR3 in DNA: TGTGCCAGCAGCCTACAACCGGGACAGGGCACAGATACGCAGTATTTT.

The chain has TRBV5-5 and TRBJ2-2; TRBD1 agrees at 7 bases. This CDR3 contains 15 residues. The ends lost 0 bases at V and 6 bases at J; junction bases unmatched: 5. Germline V gene lookup returns CDR1 SGHKS and CDR2 YYEKEE (reference sequence). CDR3 nucleotide sequence: TGTGCCAGCAGCTTGGCCTTCCAGGGGGCCGGGGAGCTGTTTTTT. Residues: CASSLAFQGAGELFF.

The rearrangement uses TRBV6-5 and TRBJ2-5; 12 positions match TRBD1. The germline gives CDR1 MNHEY, CDR2 SVGAGI. This CDR3 is built from 15 residues. V gave up 1 base and J gave up 5 bases; unmatched junction bases: 2. CDR3 sequence: CASSYFGTGGETQYF. CDR3 nucleotide sequence: TGTGCCAGCAGTTACTTCGGGACAGGGGGCGAGACCCAGTACTTC.

The chain joins TRBV9 to TRBJ1-3, with TRBD1 identical over 8 bases. This CDR3 is built from 15 residues. Trimming cost V 3 bases and J 2 bases; bases outside gene matches: 4. Germline V CDR1 and CDR2: SGDLS, YYNGEE. The CDR3 DNA sequence: TGTGCCAGCAGCGCCCGACAGGGGACTGGAAACACCATATATTTT. Translated, it gives CASSARQGTGNTIYF.

This clone showed up just a few times. The chain couples TRBV5-4 to TRBJ1-2; D might be TRBD1 (5 bases). The V gene's germline CDR1 is SGHNT and CDR2 YYREEE (reference sequence). This CDR3 has 15 residues. V lost 4 bases and J lost 5, with 18 bases in between. In nucleotides, the CDR3 is TGTGCCAGCAGCCGCTATGACAGTTGGCCATATGGCTACACCTTC. Translation gives CASSRYDSWPYGYTF.

CDR3 nucleotides: TGTGCCAGCCGCCCGACTAGCGGGAGAGTCTACAATGAGCAGTTCTTC. Protein sequence: CASRPTSGRVYNEQFF. This chain uses TRBV7-2 with TRBJ2-1; 12 nucleotides align to TRBD2. Germline V gives CDR1 SGHTA, CDR2 FQGNSA. The CDR3 sequence is 16 residues long. J gave up 3 bases and V 8 bases, and 8 bases lay outside the gene matches.

The gene calls are TRBV20-1 and TRBJ2-7; D is unclear. Germline V gene data show CDR1 as DFQATT and CDR2 as SNEGSKA (reference sequence). This CDR3 is 11 amino acids long. Trimming left V 0 bases short and J 7 bases short, with 7 bases between. Here the CDR3 DNA reads TGCAGTGCTAGAGATCTCCGGGAGCAGTACTTC. Translation: CSARDLREQYF.

As DNA, the CDR3 is TGTGCCAGCTCACGCGAGGGAAACACTGAAGCTTTCTTT. Encoded protein: CASSREGNTEAFF. The chain recombines TRBV18 with TRBJ1-1, with unresolved D. Germline V gives CDR1 KGHSH, CDR2 LQKENI. V shed 4 bases and J shed 2 bases, with 8 bases lying between them. CDR3 length equals 13 residues. Variable domain in full (rest from reference TRBV18 and TRBJ1-1): NAGVMQNPRHLVRRRGQEARLRCSPMKGHSHVYWYRQLPEEGLKFMVYLQKENIIDESGMPKERFSAEFPKEGPSILRIQQVVRGDSAAYFCASSREGNTEAFFGQGTRLTVV.

The chain joins TRBV6-5 to TRBJ1-3, with TRBD1 as a possible D gene (6 bases). Germline V gives CDR1 MNHEY, CDR2 SVGAGI. Trimming left V 6 bases short and J 0 bases short, with 12 bases between. This CDR3 comprises 15 residues. CDR3 nucleotide sequence: TGTGCCAGCAGGCGGGGGCGTCGCTCTGGAAACACCATATATTTT. This sequence encodes CASRRGRRSGNTIYF.

The chain recombines TRBV11-2 with TRBJ2-7, with 9 bases that match TRBD2. With V trimmed by 2 bases and J by 0 bases, 2 bases remained unmatched. Looked up from germline, CDR1 is SGHAT and CDR2 is FQNNGV. CDR3 length: 15 residues. The CDR3, as DNA: TGTGCCAGCAGCTTACTAGCGGGACTCTCCTACGAGCAGTACTTC. It yields the protein CASSLLAGLSYEQYF.